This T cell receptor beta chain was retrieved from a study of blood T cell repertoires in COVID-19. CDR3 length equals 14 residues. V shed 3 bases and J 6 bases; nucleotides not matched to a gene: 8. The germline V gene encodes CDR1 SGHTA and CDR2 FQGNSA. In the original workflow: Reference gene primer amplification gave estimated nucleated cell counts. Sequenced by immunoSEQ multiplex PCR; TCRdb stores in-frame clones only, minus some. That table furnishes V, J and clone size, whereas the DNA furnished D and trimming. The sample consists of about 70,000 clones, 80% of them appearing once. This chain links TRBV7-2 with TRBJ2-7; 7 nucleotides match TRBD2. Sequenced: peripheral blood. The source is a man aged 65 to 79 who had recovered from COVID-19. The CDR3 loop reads CASSLGGGTLEQYF. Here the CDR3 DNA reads TGTGCCAGCAGCTTGGGGGGAGGGACCCTCGAGCAGTACTTC. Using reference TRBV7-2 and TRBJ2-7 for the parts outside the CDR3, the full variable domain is GAGVSQSPSNKVTEKGKDVELRCDPISGHTALYWYRQSLGQGLEFLIYFQGNSAPDKSGLPSDRFSAERTGGSVSTLTIQRTQQEDSAVYLCASSLGGGTLEQYFGPGTRLTVT.